The following is a T cell receptor (beta chain) sequence with its context. Its antigen remains unknown. These data belong to a study of cytotoxic CD8 clonotypes in ibrutinib-treated CLL. General study points: Samples from sustained-remission and progressing patients were taken at different times.

CDR1 MGHRA and CDR2 YSYEKL come from the germline V gene. CDR3 size: 15 residues. V gave up 0 bases and J gave up 2 bases, with 9 bases separating them. The planned depth of sequencing spanned 1 in 200,000 to 1 in 1 million T cells. Data came from immunoSEQ multiplex PCR; TCRdb stores just in-frame clones and leaves some out. The sample yields roughly 300,000 clones, roughly four fifths seen once. V and J are TRBV4-1 and TRBJ2-3; D not resolved. Source: PBMCs, taken at disease progression, from a patient treated with ibrutinib. This TCR was sampled from a human donor with chronic lymphocytic leukemia. CDR3 protein: CASSQEIRDTDTQYF. The CDR3 DNA is TGCGCCAGCAGCCAAGAGATTAGAGACACAGATACGCAGTATTTT.